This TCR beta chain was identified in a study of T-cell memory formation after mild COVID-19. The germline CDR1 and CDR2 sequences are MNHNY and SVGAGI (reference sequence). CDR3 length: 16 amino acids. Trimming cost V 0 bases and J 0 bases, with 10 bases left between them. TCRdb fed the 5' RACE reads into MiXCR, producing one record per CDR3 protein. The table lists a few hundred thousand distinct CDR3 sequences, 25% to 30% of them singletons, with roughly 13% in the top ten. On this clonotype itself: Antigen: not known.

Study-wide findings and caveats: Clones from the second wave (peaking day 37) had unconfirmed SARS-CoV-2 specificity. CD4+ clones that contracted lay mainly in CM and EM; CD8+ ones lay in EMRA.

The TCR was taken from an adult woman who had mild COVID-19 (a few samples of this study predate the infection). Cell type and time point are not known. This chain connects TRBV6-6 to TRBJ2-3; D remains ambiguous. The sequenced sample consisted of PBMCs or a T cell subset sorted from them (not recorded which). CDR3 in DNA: TGTGCCAGCAGTTACTCGTCTGTTTCTAGCACAGATACGCAGTATTTT. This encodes CASSYSSVSSTDTQYF.